This T cell receptor beta chain was found in a study of CXCR3-negative and CXCR3-positive naive CD8 T cells. Comment on this clonotype: Its antigen is undetermined.

Study-level results: Relative to memory CD8+ cells, whose diversity was much lower, both naive subsets had comparably high diversity.

cDNA libraries for TRB were generated by 5' RACE incorporating UMI labels. Each CDR3 protein gets one entry in TCRdb, which reprocessed the 5' RACE reads and gives no DNA. The sample's table shows approximately 56,000 distinct CDR3 sequences. The receptor's source is a human donor in good health. Some clones in this sample may be carry-over from other donors' samples. The material sequenced was naive CXCR3- CD8+ T cells from blood. Subset specified: CD45RO-CCR7+CD27+CD95- naive CD8+ T cells lacking CXCR3 (TNR3-).

The CDR3 spells CASSTTRLAGPTVTDTQYF. This chain connects TRBV12-3 or TRBV12-4 to TRBJ2-3; TCRdb names TRBD2, which stays unverified in the absence of DNA. This CDR3 spans 19 amino acids.